These 19 T cell receptor beta chains came from one sample sequenced in a study of shared clonotypes between healthy human individuals. Profiling relied on immunoSEQ multiplex PCR, and the TCRdb table lists in-frame clones only, not all of them. The sample lists around 720,000 clones, around 78% occurring once. What was sequenced was memory CD4+ T cells sorted from blood. As to subset: CD45RA-negative fraction. The receptor source for this set is a woman in her 30s in good health.

V gene TRBV19 combines with J gene TRBJ2-4; 7 positions agree with TRBD1. This CDR3 spans 14 amino acids. The V gene's germline CDR1 is LNHDA and CDR2 SQIVND (reference sequence). The ends lost 5 bases at V and 2 bases at J; junction bases unmatched: 3. In nucleotides, the CDR3 is TGTGCCAGTAGTGTGACAGGGACCAAAAACATTCAGTACTTC. Translated: CASSVTGTKNIQYF.

This sequence joins TRBV5-1 and TRBJ2-4, with D possibly called TRBD1 or TRBD2 (6 bases each). Trimming removed 0 bases at V and 12 bases at J, with 16 bases between. The CDR3 is 14 residues long. CDR1 is SGHRS, CDR2 YFSETQ, per germline. CDR3 amino acids: CASSLEGGDRPQYF. CDR3 DNA: TGCGCCAGCAGCTTGGAGGGGGGCGATAGGCCTCAGTACTTC.

The chain carries TRBV19 and TRBJ2-1, with a tentative D call TRBD2 (6 bases). V was cut by 6 bases and J by 4 bases, with 19 bases left in between. The CDR3 sequence is 16 residues long. Germline V CDR1 and CDR2: LNHDA, SQIVND (reference sequence). The DNA for the CDR3 is TGTGCCAGTAGAGGTTTCAGGAGGGCCACTTACAATGAGCAGTTCTTC. This translates into CASRGFRRATYNEQFF.

This chain connects TRBV5-8 to TRBJ1-5; 9 bases line up with TRBD1. V was clipped by 4 bases and J by 0 bases; unmatched bases: 5. Germline values: CDR1 SGHTS, CDR2 YDEGEE. This CDR3 is built from 16 residues. The chain's CDR3 is CASSSGTGYSNQPQHF. The CDR3 DNA sequence: TGTGCCAGCAGCAGCGGGACAGGGTATAGCAATCAGCCCCAGCATTTT.

The sample holds one count of this clone. One base away lies a much larger clone, so this may be a sequencing read error. This chain connects TRBV5-3 to TRBJ1-1, with a weak D call TRBD1 (5 bases). TRBV5-3 is given ORF status, its function remaining uncertain. The CDR3 is made up of 13 amino acids. The V end lost 8 bases, the J end lost 1 base, and 12 bases lay between the germline ends. DNA of the CDR3: TGTGCCAGCAGCCCCCAGGGGAACACTGAAGCTTTCTTT. This translates into CASSPQGNTEAFF.

The CDR3 DNA follows: TGTGCCAGCCAAAACCCGGGACAAAGCTCCTACAATGAGCAGTTCTTC. It encodes CASQNPGQSSYNEQFF. The chain combines TRBV28 with TRBJ2-1, with TRBD1 as a possible D gene (6 bases). Germline V lookup: CDR1 MDHEN, CDR2 SYDVKM. V shed 8 bases and J shed 0 bases, with 17 bases lying between them. This CDR3 has 16 residues.

Here the CDR3 DNA reads TGTGCCAGCAGCCCCAGAACTAGCACAGATACGCAGTATTTT. Its translation is CASSPRTSTDTQYF. The rearrangement uses TRBV9 and TRBJ2-3; D is undetermined. The V end was cut by 4 bases, the J end by 0 bases, with 9 bases between. The germline CDR1 and CDR2 sequences are SGDLS and YYNGEE. CDR3 length: 14 amino acids.

This clone showed up just a few times. V usage is TRBV18 and J usage is TRBJ1-2; D is unclear. Germline CDR1 reads KGHSH; CDR2 reads LQKENI. Trimming shortened V by 6 bases and J by 8 bases, and 16 bases separated the two germline ends. The CDR3 length is 13 residues. CDR3 DNA: TGTGCCAGCTCGACAACCGGAGAGGGAGGCTACACCTTC. Protein sequence: CASSTTGEGGYTF.

This clone came up many times. The chain recombines TRBV11-2 with TRBJ1-1; TRBD1 might be the D (6 bases). CDR1 and CDR2 from the germline V gene are SGHAT and FQNNGV. Trimming cost V 3 bases and J 11 bases, with 16 bases left between them. CDR3 length: 13 amino acids. CDR3 amino acids: CASSFHREGGAFF. CDR3 nucleotide sequence: TGTGCCAGCAGCTTCCACAGGGAAGGTGGGGCTTTCTTT.

The rearrangement uses TRBV5-4 and TRBJ1-2; no clear D. This CDR3 region has 15 residues. Germline assignment: CDR1 SGHNT and CDR2 YYREEE (reference sequence). Deletions cut 1 base from V and 2 bases from J, with 12 bases between. The CDR3 is CASSLIGRTNYGYTF. The CDR3 nucleotides are TGTGCCAGCAGCTTGATAGGACGGACGAACTATGGCTACACCTTC.

The chain couples TRBV2 to TRBJ1-2; 9 bases agree with TRBD1. This CDR3 contains 15 residues. V dropped 6 bases and J dropped 2; count of bases not matched to a gene: 7. From germline, CDR1 is SNHLY and CDR2 FYNNEI. The CDR3 here is CASRPQGTGNYGYTF. The DNA for the CDR3 is TGTGCCAGCAGACCCCAGGGGACAGGGAACTATGGCTACACCTTC.

This clone was observed a few times. The chain links TRBV18 to TRBJ2-1; 13 bases fit TRBD2. Germline loops: CDR1 KGHSH, CDR2 LQKENI. V was clipped by 3 bases and J by 10 bases; unmatched bases: 6. The CDR3 covers 15 residues. The CDR3 is CASSPQALAGGEQFF. The CDR3 DNA follows: TGTGCCAGCTCACCGCAGGCACTAGCGGGAGGGGAGCAGTTCTTC. The variable domain in full, with the rest retrieved from reference TRBV18 and TRBJ2-1, is NAGVMQNPRHLVRRRGQEARLRCSPMKGHSHVYWYRQLPEEGLKFMVYLQKENIIDESGMPKERFSAEFPKEGPSILRIQQVVRGDSAAYFCASSPQALAGGEQFFGPGTRLTVL.

The V gene is TRBV28, the J gene TRBJ1-1, with D possibly matching TRBD1 (6 bases). CDR1 and CDR2 from the germline V gene are MDHEN and SYDVKM. This CDR3 region has 13 residues. Trimming cost V 6 bases and J 4 bases, with 12 bases left between them. The DNA for the CDR3 is TGTGCCAGCAGGGCGGGGGGGCCCACTGAAGCTTTCTTT. Its translation is CASRAGGPTEAFF.

This clone was seen repeatedly, ten times or more. This sample includes further DNA sequences coding for the same CDR3. The rearrangement links TRBV11-2 to TRBJ1-2; no definite D call. Trimming removed 0 bases at V and 0 bases at J, with 5 bases between. The germline V gene encodes CDR1 SGHAT and CDR2 FQNNGV. The length of the CDR3 is 14 residues. This CDR3 is CASSLDRTNYGYTF. The CDR3 nucleotides read TGTGCCAGCAGCTTAGACAGGACTAACTATGGCTACACCTTC.

The rearrangement links TRBV28 to TRBJ2-7, with 11 bases that match TRBD1. CDR1 MDHEN and CDR2 SYDVKM come from the germline V gene. Trimming at V came to 7 bases and at J to 4 bases, leaving 9 bases not matched to a gene. There are 15 residues in the CDR3. The CDR3 spells CASIRAGTGGYEQYF. The CDR3 DNA sequence: TGTGCCAGCATTCGAGCCGGGACAGGGGGGTACGAGCAGTACTTC.

As DNA, the CDR3 is TGTGCCAGCAGCCTGGGACAGGGCCCCCAGCATTTT. This gives the protein CASSLGQGPQHF. The V gene is TRBV7-9, the J gene TRBJ1-5, with 9 bases that match TRBD1. The CDR3 covers 12 residues. The germline CDR1 and CDR2 sequences are SEHNR and FQNEAQ (reference sequence). Trimming removed 5 bases from V and 10 bases from J; junction bases left unmatched: 3.

The chain joins TRBV19 to TRBJ2-3; D gene uncertain. This CDR3 comprises 12 residues. Trimming took 7 bases from V and 3 from J, leaving 8 bases between them. Germline CDR1 reads LNHDA; CDR2 reads SQIVND (reference sequence). CDR3 nucleotides: TGTGCCAGTAAAACACAGACAGATACGCAGTATTTT. Encoded protein: CASKTQTDTQYF.

The chain has TRBV7-6 and TRBJ2-7; no definite D call. CDR1 is SGHVS, CDR2 FNYEAQ, per germline. Trimming cost V 1 base and J 6 bases, with 25 bases left between them. The CDR3 runs to 18 residues. The CDR3 sequence is CASSLVAPGGLVYAEQYF. The CDR3 DNA reads TGTGCCAGCAGCTTAGTGGCCCCCGGTGGCCTGGTATACGCCGAGCAGTACTTC.

This clone was detected only once. The rearrangement joins TRBV6-5 to TRBJ2-7, with D perhaps TRBD2 (5 bases). V lost 8 bases, J lost 0 bases, and 17 bases lay in between. CDR3 length: 15 residues. Germline V gives CDR1 MNHEY, CDR2 SVGAGI. CDR3 coding DNA: TGTGCCAGCGAGTCGGGGTATGCCAGCTCCTACGAGCAGTACTTC. Translating gives CASESGYASSYEQYF.